This TCR beta chain was documented in a study of OX40 agonist ivuxolimab in advanced cancers. Profiling relied on immunoSEQ multiplex PCR, and the TCRdb table lists in-frame clones only, not all of them. Here the sample spans 60,000 or so clones, 80% to 90% being singletons. The specimen comprised CD4+ or CD8+ T cells sorted from blood, sampled in a trial of the OX40 agonist ivuxolimab. The receptor comes from an adult with an advanced solid tumor such as melanoma, head and neck, liver or kidney cancer.

CDR3 protein: CASSKDREYSPLHF. The CDR3 DNA reads TGTGCCAGCAGTAAGGACAGGGAGTACTCACCCCTCCACTTT. The rearrangement links TRBV6-4 to TRBJ1-6; 8 positions match TRBD1. Germline trimming cut 5 bases from V and 10 bases from J; bases unmatched to any gene: 7. The CDR3 is 14 residues long. Germline V lookup: CDR1 MRHNA, CDR2 SNTAGT.